One TCR beta chain is described in this entry. This sample stems from a study of shared clonotypes between healthy human individuals. In germline, CDR1 is GTSNPN, CDR2 SVGIG (reference sequence). The germline V and J ends were trimmed by 2 bases and 7 bases, with 9 bases remaining between them. The CDR3 length is 13 residues. Sequenced by immunoSEQ multiplex PCR; TCRdb stores in-frame clones only, minus some. Here the sample spans more than 2 million clones, roughly 96% being singletons. The sequenced sample was naive CD4+ T cells sorted from blood. The sample's subset: CD45RA+ positively selected. The sequence was collected from a man younger than 35 in good health. The rearrangement links TRBV30 to TRBJ1-6; D unclear. As DNA, the CDR3 is TGTGCCTGGAGTAGCCCTCCAAATTCACCCCTCCACTTT. This translates into CAWSSPPNSPLHF.